This T cell receptor beta chain was captured in a study of cytomegalovirus exposure and HLA in healthy donors. This clone was recorded once. Sequencing was performed with immunoSEQ multiplex PCR; in TCRdb, only in-frame clones are kept and a portion is missing. The sample includes under 200,000 clones, around nine tenths of them seen just once. V was pared by 7 bases and J by 1 base, with 16 bases of the junction left unmatched. CDR1 and CDR2 from the germline V gene are SNHLY and FYNNEI. The CDR3 length is 18 residues. This TCR was sampled from a woman aged 18 to 35 in good health and CMV-seronegative. The rearrangement uses TRBV2 and TRBJ1-1; 9 bases are a match to TRBD1. Input material: PBMCs. CDR3 sequence reads: CASKPGTGRPVRNTEAFF. CDR3 bases: TGTGCCAGCAAACCCGGGACAGGGAGGCCCGTGAGGAACACTGAAGCTTTCTTT.